This T cell receptor (beta chain) was identified during a study of blood T cells in healthy people across ages. Comments on this clonotype: Its antigen remains unknown. The junction departs from the called germline gene at one end, perhaps through a read error.

Then a second PCR, running roughly 7 to 11 cycles, was carried out with a sample-barcoded 5' primer and a J-beta primer mix. The authors tagged each cDNA molecule using a template-switch adaptor with 12 random nucleotides. In TCRdb, the 5' RACE reads were re-called with MiXCR into one record per CDR3 protein. There are over 1,500,000 distinct CDR3 sequences in the sample; roughly two fifths occur only once, and approximately 22% lies in the top ten. Findings and limits, study-wide: Roughly linear declines in TCR beta diversity per million T cells occurred with age.

Germline-derived CDR1 and CDR2 are SQVTM and ANQGSEA. This CDR3 has 13 amino acids. The clonotype originates from a human donor in good health. The V and J genes are TRBV29-1 and TRBJ1-6; TRBD1 matches 12 bases. What was sequenced was blood. CDR3 residues: CSVGTGGRSLLHF. CDR3 sequence (DNA): TGCAGCGTAGGGACAGGGGGCAGGTCACTCCTCCACTTT.